What follows describes a single T cell receptor beta chain. The specificity of this receptor is unknown. One base away lies a much larger clone, so this may be a sequencing read error. The source of the sample is a study of control samples from healthy donors and cancer patients (dated by TCRdb to the early 2020s). Reading from cysteine to phenylalanine, the CDR3 counts 17 amino acids. Only the CDR3 DNA is retained, 51 bases long and in frame from the first base. In the germline V gene, CDR1 corresponds to SGHDN and CDR2 to FVKESK. Trimming costs V 2 bases and J 1 base, and their ends lie 14 bases apart. The library was prepared using the immunoSEQ multiplex PCR assay. TCRdb took over this immuneACCESS table, retaining in-frame rearrangements with V and J assigned. Such tables are incomplete; in checked studies, under half of the missing clones stem from an unresolved V gene, and the remainder is unexplained. This sample is represented by about 130,000 clones; more than 85% of them were singletons. Roughly 7.8% of the sample goes to the ten largest clones.

The receptor was isolated from a man between 18 and 29 years old in good health. Recombination connected TRBV14 to TRBJ2-2; TRBD2 could be the D gene, as 5 bases match. Sequencing used blood. For the CDR3, the sequence is CASSQRIRAGNTGELFF. At the DNA level, the sequence is TGTGCCAGCAGCCAAAGAATCCGCGCGGGGAACACCGGGGAGCTGTTTTTT.